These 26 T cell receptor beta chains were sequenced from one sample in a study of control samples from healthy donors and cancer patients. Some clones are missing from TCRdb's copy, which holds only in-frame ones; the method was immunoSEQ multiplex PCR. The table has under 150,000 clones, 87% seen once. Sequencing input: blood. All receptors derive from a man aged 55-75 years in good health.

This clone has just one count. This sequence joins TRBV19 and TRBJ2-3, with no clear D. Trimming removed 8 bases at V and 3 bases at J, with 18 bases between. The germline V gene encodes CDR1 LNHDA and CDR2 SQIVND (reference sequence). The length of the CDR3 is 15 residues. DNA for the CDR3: TGTGCCAGTCGAAAGGGAACCGTTGTGACAGATACGCAGTATTTT. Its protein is CASRKGTVVTDTQYF.

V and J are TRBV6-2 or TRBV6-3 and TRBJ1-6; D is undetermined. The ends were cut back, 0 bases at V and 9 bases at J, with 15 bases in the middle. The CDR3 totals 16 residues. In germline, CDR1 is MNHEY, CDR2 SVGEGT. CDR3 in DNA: TGTGCCAGCAGTTACTCGAACGTTGGAGGGTCTTCACCCCTCCACTTT. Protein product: CASSYSNVGGSSPLHF.

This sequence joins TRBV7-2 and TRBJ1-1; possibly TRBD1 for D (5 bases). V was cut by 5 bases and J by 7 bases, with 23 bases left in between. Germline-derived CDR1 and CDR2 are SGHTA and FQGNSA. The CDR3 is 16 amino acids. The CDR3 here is CASSPTGGRGRLEAFF. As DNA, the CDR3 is TGTGCCAGCAGCCCCACCGGGGGACGAGGAAGACTTGAAGCTTTCTTT.

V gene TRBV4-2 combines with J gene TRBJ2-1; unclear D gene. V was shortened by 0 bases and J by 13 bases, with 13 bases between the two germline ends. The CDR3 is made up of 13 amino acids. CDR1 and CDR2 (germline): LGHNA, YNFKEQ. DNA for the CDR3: TGTGCCAGCAGCCAAGAAGCCGACTCGGATCAGTTCTTC. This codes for CASSQEADSDQFF.

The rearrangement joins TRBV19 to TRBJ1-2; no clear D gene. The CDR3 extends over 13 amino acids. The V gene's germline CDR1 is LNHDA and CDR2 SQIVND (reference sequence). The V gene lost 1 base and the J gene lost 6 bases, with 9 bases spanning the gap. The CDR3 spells CASSIVWGDGYTF. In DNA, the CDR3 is TGTGCCAGTAGTATAGTATGGGGAGATGGCTACACCTTC.

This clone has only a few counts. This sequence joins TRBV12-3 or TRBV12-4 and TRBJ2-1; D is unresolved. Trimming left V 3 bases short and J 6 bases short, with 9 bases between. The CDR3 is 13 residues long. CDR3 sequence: CASSLPSPNEQFF. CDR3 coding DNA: TGTGCCAGCAGTTTGCCCTCCCCCAATGAGCAGTTCTTC.

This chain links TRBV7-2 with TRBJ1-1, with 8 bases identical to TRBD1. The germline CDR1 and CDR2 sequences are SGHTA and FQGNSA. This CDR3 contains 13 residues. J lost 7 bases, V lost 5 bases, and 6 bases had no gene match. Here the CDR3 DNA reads TGTGCCAGCAGCCTCGACAGGGGTCGTGAAGCTTTCTTT. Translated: CASSLDRGREAFF.

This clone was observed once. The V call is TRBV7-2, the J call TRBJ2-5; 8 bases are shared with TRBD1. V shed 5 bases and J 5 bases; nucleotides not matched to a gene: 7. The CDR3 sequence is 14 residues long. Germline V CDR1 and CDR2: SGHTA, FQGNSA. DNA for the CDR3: TGTGCCAGCAGCCGGAGACAGGGGAGGGAGACCCAGTACTTC. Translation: CASSRRQGRETQYF.

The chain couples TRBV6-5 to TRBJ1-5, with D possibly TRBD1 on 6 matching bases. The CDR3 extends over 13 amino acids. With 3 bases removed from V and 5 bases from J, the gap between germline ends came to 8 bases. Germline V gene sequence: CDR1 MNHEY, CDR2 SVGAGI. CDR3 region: CASSYSGDQPQHF. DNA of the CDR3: TGTGCCAGCAGTTATTCAGGGGATCAGCCCCAGCATTTT.

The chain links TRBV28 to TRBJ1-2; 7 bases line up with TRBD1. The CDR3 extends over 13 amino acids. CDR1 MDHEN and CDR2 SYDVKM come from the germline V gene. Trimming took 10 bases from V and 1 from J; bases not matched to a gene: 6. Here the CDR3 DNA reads TGTGCCACCGCGGGACAGATTAACTATGGCTACACCTTC. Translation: CATAGQINYGYTF.

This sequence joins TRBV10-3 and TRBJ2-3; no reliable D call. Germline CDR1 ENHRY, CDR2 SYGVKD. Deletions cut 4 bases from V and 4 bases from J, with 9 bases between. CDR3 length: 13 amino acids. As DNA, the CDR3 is TGTGCCATCAGTGTAACCGGTCCAGATACGCAGTATTTT. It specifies CAISVTGPDTQYF.

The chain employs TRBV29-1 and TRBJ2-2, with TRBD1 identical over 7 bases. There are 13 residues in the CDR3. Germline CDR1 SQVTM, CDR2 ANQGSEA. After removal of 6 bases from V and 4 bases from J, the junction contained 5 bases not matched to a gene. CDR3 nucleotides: TGCAGCGTATCGACAGGGTTCACCGGGGAGCTGTTTTTT. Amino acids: CSVSTGFTGELFF.

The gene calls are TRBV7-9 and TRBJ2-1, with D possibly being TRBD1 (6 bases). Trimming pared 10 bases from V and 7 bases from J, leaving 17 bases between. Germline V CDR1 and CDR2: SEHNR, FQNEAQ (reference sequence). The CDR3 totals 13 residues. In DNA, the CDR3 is TGTGCCACCAAGGGGGATTACGTTAATGAGCAGTTCTTC. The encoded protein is CATKGDYVNEQFF.

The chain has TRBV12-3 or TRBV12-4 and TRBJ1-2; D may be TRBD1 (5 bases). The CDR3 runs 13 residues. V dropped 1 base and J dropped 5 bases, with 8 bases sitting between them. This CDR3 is CASSLGRQYGYTF. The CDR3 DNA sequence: TGTGCCAGCAGTTTAGGGAGACAGTATGGCTACACCTTC.

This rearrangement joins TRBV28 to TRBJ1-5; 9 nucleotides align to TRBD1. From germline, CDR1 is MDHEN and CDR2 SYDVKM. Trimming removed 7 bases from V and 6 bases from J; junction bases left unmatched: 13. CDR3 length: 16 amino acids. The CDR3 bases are TGTGCCAGCACCTCAAGGGACAGGGAAACTGCTCAGCCCCAGCATTTT. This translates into CASTSRDRETAQPQHF.

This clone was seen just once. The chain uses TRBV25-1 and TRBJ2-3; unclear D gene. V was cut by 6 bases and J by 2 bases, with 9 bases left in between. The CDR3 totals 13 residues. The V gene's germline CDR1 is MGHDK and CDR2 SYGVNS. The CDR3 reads CASSRAATDTQYF. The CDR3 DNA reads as TGTGCCAGCAGCCGGGCCGCCACAGATACGCAGTATTTT.

As DNA, the CDR3 is TGCGCCAGCAGTAAGCCGGACTATAATTCACCCCTCCACTTT. This translates into CASSKPDYNSPLHF. J is TRBJ1-6 and V is TRBV10-2, with D unclear. Germline V lookup: CDR1 WSHSY, CDR2 SAAADI. Trimming removed 5 bases at V and 3 bases at J, with 8 bases between. This CDR3 comprises 14 residues.

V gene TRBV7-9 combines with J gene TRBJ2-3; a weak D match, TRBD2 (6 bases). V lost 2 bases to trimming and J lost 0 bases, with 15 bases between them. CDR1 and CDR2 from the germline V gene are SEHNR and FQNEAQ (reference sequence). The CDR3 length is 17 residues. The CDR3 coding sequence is TGTGCCAGCAGCTTACTACTAGCCGAGTATAGCACAGATACGCAGTATTTT. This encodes CASSLLLAEYSTDTQYF. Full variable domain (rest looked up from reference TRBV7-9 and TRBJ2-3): DTGVSQNPRHKITKRGQNVTFRCDPISEHNRLYWYRQTLGQGPEFLTYFQNEAQLEKSRLLSDRFSAERPKGSFSTLEIQRTEQGDSAMYLCASSLLLAEYSTDTQYFGPGTRLTVL.

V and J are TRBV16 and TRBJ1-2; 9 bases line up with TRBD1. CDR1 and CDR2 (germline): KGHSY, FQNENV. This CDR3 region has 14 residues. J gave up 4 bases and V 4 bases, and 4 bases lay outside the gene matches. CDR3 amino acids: CASSPNRGPYGYTF. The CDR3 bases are TGTGCCAGCAGCCCTAACAGGGGGCCCTATGGCTACACCTTC.

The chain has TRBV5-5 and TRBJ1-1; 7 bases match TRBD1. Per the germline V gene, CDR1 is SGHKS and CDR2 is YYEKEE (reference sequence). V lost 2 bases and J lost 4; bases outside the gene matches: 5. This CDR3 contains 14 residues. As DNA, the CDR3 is TGTGCCAGCAGCTTATCACAGGGGAGCACTGAAGCTTTCTTT. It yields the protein CASSLSQGSTEAFF.

CDR3 nucleotide sequence: TGTGCCAGCTCCGACAGTTATAGCAATCAGCCCCAGCATTTT. Translation gives CASSDSYSNQPQHF. The chain carries TRBV16 and TRBJ1-5, with D possibly matching TRBD1 (5 bases). V gave up 8 bases and J gave up 0 bases, with 11 bases separating them. The CDR3 contains 14 residues. Germline V gives CDR1 KGHSY, CDR2 FQNENV.

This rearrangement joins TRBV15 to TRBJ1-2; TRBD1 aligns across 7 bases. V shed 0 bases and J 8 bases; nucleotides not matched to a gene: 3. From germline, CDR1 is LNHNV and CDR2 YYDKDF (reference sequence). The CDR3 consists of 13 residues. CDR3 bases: TGTGCCACCAGCAGAGACAGGGGGGTAGGCTACACCTTC. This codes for CATSRDRGVGYTF.

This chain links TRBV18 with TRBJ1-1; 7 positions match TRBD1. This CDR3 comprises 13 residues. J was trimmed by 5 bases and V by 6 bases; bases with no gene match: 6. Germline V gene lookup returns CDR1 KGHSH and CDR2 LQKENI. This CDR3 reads CASSQGVITEAFF. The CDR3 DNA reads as TGTGCCAGCTCTCAGGGGGTAATAACTGAAGCTTTCTTT.

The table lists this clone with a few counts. The DNA of the CDR3 is TGTGCCAGCAGCCAACCAGGGACGTACGAGCAGTACTTC. It codes for CASSQPGTYEQYF. V usage is TRBV27 and J usage is TRBJ2-7, with D perhaps assigned TRBD1 or TRBD2 (5 bases each). Per the germline V gene, CDR1 is MNHEY and CDR2 is SMNVEV (reference sequence). Trimming took 6 bases from V and 4 from J, leaving 13 bases between them. The CDR3 is made up of 13 amino acids.

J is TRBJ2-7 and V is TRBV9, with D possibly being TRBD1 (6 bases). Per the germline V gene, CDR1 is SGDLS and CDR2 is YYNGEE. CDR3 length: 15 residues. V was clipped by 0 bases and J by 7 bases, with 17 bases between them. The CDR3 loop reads CASSVAGTGPWEQYF. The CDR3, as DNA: TGTGCCAGCAGCGTAGCCGGCACAGGGCCTTGGGAGCAGTACTTC.

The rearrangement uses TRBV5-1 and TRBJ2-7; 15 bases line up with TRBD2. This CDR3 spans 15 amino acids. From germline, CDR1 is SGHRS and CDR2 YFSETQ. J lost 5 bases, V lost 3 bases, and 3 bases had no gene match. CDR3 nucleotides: TGCGCCAGCAGCTGGACTAGCGGGGGGGCCGACGAGCAGTACTTC. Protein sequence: CASSWTSGGADEQYF. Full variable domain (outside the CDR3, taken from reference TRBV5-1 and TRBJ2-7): KAGVTQTPRYLIKTRGQQVTLSCSPISGHRSVSWYQQTPGQGLQFLFEYFSETQRNKGNFPGRFSGRQFSNSRSEMNVSTLELGDSALYLCASSWTSGGADEQYFGPGTRLTVT.